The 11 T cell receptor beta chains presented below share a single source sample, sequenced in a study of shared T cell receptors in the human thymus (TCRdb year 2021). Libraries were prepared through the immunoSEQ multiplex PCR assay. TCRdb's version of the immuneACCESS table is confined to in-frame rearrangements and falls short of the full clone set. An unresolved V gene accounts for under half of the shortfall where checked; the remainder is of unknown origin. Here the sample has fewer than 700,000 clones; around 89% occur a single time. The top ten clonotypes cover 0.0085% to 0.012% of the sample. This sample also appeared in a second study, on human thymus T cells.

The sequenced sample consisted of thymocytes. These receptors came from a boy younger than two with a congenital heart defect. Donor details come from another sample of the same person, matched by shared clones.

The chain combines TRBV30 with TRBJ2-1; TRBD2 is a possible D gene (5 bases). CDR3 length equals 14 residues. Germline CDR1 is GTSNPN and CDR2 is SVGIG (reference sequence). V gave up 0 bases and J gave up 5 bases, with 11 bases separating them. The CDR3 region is CAWSVGDSHNEQFF. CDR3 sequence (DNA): TGTGCCTGGAGTGTGGGAGACTCTCACAATGAGCAGTTCTTC.

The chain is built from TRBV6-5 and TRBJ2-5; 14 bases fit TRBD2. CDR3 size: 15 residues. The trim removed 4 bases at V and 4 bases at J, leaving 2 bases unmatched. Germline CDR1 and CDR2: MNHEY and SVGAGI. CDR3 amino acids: CASSSGTSGRETQYF. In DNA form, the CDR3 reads TGTGCCAGCAGTTCCGGGACTAGCGGGAGAGAGACCCAGTACTTC.

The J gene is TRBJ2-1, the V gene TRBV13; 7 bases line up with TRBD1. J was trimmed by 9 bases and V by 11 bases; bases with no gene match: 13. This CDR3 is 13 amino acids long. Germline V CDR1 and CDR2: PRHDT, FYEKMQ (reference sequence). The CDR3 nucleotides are TGTGCCGCAACCCACGGGGCAGGGGGTGAGCAGTTCTTC. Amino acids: CAATHGAGGEQFF.

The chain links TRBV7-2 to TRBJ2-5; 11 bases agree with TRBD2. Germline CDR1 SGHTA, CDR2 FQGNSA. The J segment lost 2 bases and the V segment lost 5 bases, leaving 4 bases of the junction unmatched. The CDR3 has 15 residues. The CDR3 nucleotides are TGTGCCAGCAGCCCGGGACTAGCGGTACAAGAGACCCAGTACTTC. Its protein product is CASSPGLAVQETQYF.

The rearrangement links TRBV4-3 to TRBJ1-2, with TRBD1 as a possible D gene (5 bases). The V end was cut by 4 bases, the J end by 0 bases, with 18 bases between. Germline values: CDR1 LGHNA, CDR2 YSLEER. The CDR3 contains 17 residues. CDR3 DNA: TGCGCCAGCAGCCCAAGGGCAGGGCCGATTACTAACTATGGCTACACCTTC. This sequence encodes CASSPRAGPITNYGYTF.

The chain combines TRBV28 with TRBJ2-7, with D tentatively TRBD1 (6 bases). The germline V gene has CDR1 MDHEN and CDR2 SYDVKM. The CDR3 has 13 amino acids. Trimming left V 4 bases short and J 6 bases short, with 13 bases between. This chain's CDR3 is CASSSGTGCEQYF. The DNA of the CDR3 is TGTGCCAGCAGTTCCGGCACAGGGTGCGAGCAGTACTTC.

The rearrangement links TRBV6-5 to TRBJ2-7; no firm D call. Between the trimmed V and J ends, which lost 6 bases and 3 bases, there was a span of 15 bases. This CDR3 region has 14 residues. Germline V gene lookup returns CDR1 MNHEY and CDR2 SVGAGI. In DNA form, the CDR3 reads TGTGCCAGCAGCTTGCGATACTCACTCTACGAGCAGTACTTC. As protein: CASSLRYSLYEQYF.

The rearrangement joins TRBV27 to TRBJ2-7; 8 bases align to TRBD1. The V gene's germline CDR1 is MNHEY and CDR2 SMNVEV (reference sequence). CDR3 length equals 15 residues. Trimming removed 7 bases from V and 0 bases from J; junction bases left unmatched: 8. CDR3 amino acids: CASTGWQGASYEQYF. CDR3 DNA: TGTGCCAGCACGGGGTGGCAGGGGGCCTCCTACGAGCAGTACTTC.

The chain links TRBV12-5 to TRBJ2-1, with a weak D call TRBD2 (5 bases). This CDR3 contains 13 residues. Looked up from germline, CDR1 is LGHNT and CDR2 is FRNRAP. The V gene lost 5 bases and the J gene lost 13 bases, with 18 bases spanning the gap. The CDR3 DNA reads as TGTGCTAGTGGTCCCAGTGGGCTAGGAGGCCAGTTCTTC. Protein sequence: CASGPSGLGGQFF.

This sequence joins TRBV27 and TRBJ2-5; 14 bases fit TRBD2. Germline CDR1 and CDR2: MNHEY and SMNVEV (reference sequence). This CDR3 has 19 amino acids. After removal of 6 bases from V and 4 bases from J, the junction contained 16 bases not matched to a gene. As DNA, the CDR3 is TGTGCCAGCAGCTCCGCAATCGGGACTAGCGGGAGAGGGGGAGAGACCCAGTACTTC. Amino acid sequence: CASSSAIGTSGRGGETQYF.

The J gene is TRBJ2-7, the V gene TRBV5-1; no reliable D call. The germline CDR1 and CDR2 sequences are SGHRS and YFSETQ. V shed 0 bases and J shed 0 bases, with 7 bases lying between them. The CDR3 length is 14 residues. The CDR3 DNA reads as TGCGCCAGCAGCTTGGAGAGGAGCTCCTACGAGCAGTACTTC. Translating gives CASSLERSSYEQYF.